This TCR beta chain was recorded in a study of blood T cell repertoires in COVID-19. Study details: The United States, Italy and Spain provided the acute and convalescent COVID-19 samples.

Clones were sequenced by immunoSEQ multiplex PCR, and TCRdb holds only the in-frame ones, with some missing. This table has approximately 12,000 clones, roughly 70% appearing once. Trimming took 8 bases from V and 2 from J; bases not matched to a gene: 6. The CDR3 sequence is 13 residues long. Germline values: CDR1 MNHEY, CDR2 SVGAGI. Seattle patient enrollment occurred during active infection, with longitudinal follow-up thereafter. The sequence derives from a man aged 55 to 70 with COVID-19, enrolled during active disease. The rearrangement uses TRBV6-5 and TRBJ2-7, with TRBD1 matching 7 bases. What was sequenced was peripheral blood. The CDR3 is CASHKTGTYEQYF. CDR3 nucleotide sequence: TGTGCCAGCCATAAGACAGGGACCTACGAGCAGTACTTC.